This T cell receptor (beta chain) comes out of a study of shared clonotypes between healthy human individuals. In the study overall: There were three CD4 naive, three CD4 memory, two CD8 naive and one CD8 memory plates per donor.

For this clone: Its antigen remains unknown.

Using immunoSEQ multiplex PCR, the repertoire was profiled, and TCRdb retains in-frame clones only, with some absent. The data hold approximately 700,000 clones, with about three quarters observed a single time. Overall study results and limits: Rarefaction curves obtained for sorted subsets showed sequencing incomplete despite large depth.

The V end was cut by 5 bases, the J end by 2 bases, with 13 bases between. The CDR3 spans 14 residues. Germline loops: CDR1 MGHDK, CDR2 SYGVNS. The sequence came from a woman in her thirties in good health. Sequences were obtained from memory CD4+ T cells sorted from blood. Subset specified: CD45RA-negative fraction. This chain joins TRBV25-1 and TRBJ2-7, with D tentatively TRBD1 (6 bases). CDR3 sequence reads: CASSPTGSTYEQYF. The CDR3 DNA reads TGTGCCAGCAGTCCGACAGGCTCCACCTACGAGCAGTACTTC.